This T cell receptor beta chain originates from a study of shared clonotypes between healthy human individuals. Turning to the study itself: Per-donor plates numbered three CD4 naive, three CD4 memory, two CD8 naive and one CD8 memory. Whole-study findings and limits: The expectation was that sequencing depth would affect clonotype sharing among donors.

Measured with immunoSEQ multiplex PCR; TCRdb has only the in-frame clones, and not every one. This sample has hundreds of thousands of clones, with 95% to 98% found just once. Points on this clone: Its antigen is as yet unknown.

CDR3 size: 13 residues. CDR1 is MNHEY, CDR2 SMNVEV, per germline (reference sequence). Germline trimming cut 8 bases from V and 2 bases from J; bases unmatched to any gene: 0. The naive CD8 subset, CD45RO-negative cells positively selected for CCR7, excluded terminally differentiated effector memory CD45RA+ cells. The donors, all of them Caucasian adults, lived in Nashville, Tennessee. The V gene is TRBV27, the J gene TRBJ2-7; 13 nucleotides line up with TRBD2. The sequencing sample was made of naive CD8+ T cells sorted from blood. This sequence was found in a man younger than 45 in good health. For the CDR3, the DNA is TGTGCCAGCGGACTAGCGGGAGCCTACGAGCAGTACTTC. Protein: CASGLAGAYEQYF.